The clone carrying this TCR beta chain was seen a single time. The sample is drawn from a study of CD8 T cells in ankylosing spondylitis. Germline-derived CDR1 and CDR2 are SNHLY and FYNNEI. The CDR3 totals 14 residues. V shed 4 bases and J 4 bases; nucleotides not matched to a gene: 6. One entry per CDR3 protein, called by TCRdb with MiXCR from the 5' RACE reads. Among about 160,000 distinct CDR3 sequences listed, approximately 48% were seen once. The specimen was synovial fluid, either unsorted or a sorted T cell fraction (not recorded which). The receptor was derived from a male donor with ankylosing spondylitis. The rearrangement joins TRBV2 to TRBJ1-2; TRBD1 matches 7 bases. CDR3 sequence reads: CASSADRVFYGYTF. In DNA form, the CDR3 reads TGTGCCAGCAGTGCCGACAGGGTTTTCTATGGCTACACCTTC. Full variable domain (missing parts from reference TRBV2 and TRBJ1-2): EPEVTQTPSHQVTQMGQEVILRCVPISNHLYFYWYRQILGQKVEFLVSFYNNEISEKSEIFDDQFSVERPDGSNFTLKIRSTKLEDSAMYFCASSADRVFYGYTFGSGTRLTVV.